The clone carrying this T cell receptor (beta chain) has only a few counts. Its cognate antigen is unknown. A second 7 to 11 cycle PCR used barcoded and J-beta primers. TCRdb redid the calling of the 5' RACE reads with MiXCR, one entry per CDR3 protein. The repertoire holds 550,000 to 650,000 distinct CDR3 sequences, with about 27% as singletons. This sample was taken from a study of blood T cells in healthy people across ages. Study-level points and caveats: Any conclusive comparison of naive versus antigen-experienced cells was prevented by using unsorted PBMCs.

V dropped 5 bases and J dropped 6; count of bases not matched to a gene: 5. The CDR3 consists of 12 residues. Germline CDR1 and CDR2: DFQATT and SNEGSKA (reference sequence). This sample also belongs to another study, concerning T cells of mothers and their children.

Sample: blood. This receptor was obtained from a boy between 2 and 15 years old in good health. J is TRBJ2-7 and V is TRBV20-1; TRBD1 matches at 9 bases. This chain's CDR3 is CSAGGQGIEQYF. The CDR3 bases are TGCAGTGCTGGGGGACAGGGTATCGAGCAGTACTTC.